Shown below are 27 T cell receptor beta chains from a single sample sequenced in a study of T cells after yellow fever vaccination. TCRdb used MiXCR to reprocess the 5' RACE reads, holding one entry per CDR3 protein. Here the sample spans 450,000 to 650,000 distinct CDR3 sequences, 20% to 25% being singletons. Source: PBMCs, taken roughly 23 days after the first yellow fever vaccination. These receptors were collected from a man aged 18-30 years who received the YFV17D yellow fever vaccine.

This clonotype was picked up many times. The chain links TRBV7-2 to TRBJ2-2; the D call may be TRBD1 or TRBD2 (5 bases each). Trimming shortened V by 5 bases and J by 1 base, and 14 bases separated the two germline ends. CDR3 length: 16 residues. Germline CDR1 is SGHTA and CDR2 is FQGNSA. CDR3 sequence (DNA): TGTGCCAGCAGCACCTTTTCGGGACGGAACACCGGGGAGCTGTTTTTT. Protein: CASSTFSGRNTGELFF. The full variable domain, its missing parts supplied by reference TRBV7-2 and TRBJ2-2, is GAGVSQSPSNKVTEKGKDVELRCDPISGHTALYWYRQSLGQGLEFLIYFQGNSAPDKSGLPSDRFSAERTGGSVSTLTIQRTQQEDSAVYLCASSTFSGRNTGELFFGEGSRLTVL.

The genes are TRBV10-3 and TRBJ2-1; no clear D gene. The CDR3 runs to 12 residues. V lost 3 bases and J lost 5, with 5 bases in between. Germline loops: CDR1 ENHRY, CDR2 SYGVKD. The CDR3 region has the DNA TGTGCCATCAGTGACCCGGACAATGAGCAGTTCTTC. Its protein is CAISDPDNEQFF.

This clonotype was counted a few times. CDR3: CASSALRGYYNEQFF. CDR3 sequence (DNA): TGCGCCAGCAGCGCCCTGCGGGGGTACTACAATGAGCAGTTCTTC. This sequence joins TRBV5-1 and TRBJ2-1; 7 nucleotides agree with TRBD2. Germline V CDR1 and CDR2: SGHRS, YFSETQ. CDR3 length: 15 amino acids. V trimming: 4 bases; J trimming: 3 bases; junction bases outside the gene matches: 7.

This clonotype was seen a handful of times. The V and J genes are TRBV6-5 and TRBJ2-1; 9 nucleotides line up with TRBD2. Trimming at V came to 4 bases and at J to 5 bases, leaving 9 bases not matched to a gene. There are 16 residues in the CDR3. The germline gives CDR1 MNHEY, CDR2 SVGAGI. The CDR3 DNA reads TGTGCCAGCAGTTTCTATAGCGGGGGTCCCCACAATGAGCAGTTCTTC. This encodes CASSFYSGGPHNEQFF.

CDR3 DNA sequence: TGTGCCACCAGCAGAGGGGGCCTGGTGGTCGGGGAGCTGTTTTTT. Translation gives CATSRGGLVVGELFF. This rearrangement joins TRBV15 to TRBJ2-2, with a tentative D call TRBD1 (5 bases). This CDR3 has 15 amino acids. Germline loops: CDR1 LNHNV, CDR2 YYDKDF (reference sequence). V dropped 1 base and J dropped 7 bases, with 13 bases sitting between them.

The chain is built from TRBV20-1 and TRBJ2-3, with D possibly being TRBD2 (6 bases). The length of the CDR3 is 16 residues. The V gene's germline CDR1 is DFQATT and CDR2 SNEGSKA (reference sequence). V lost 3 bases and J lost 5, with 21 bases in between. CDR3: CSASQPRAGFRDTQYF. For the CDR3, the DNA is TGCAGTGCTAGTCAGCCCCGGGCGGGGTTCCGAGATACGCAGTATTTT.

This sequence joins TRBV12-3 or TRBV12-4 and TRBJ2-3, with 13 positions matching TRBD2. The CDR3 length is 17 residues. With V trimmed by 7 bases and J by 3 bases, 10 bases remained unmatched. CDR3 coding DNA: TGTGCCAGCAATAACGCCTGGACTAGCGGGGGTACAGATACGCAGTATTTT. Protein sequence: CASNNAWTSGGTDTQYF.

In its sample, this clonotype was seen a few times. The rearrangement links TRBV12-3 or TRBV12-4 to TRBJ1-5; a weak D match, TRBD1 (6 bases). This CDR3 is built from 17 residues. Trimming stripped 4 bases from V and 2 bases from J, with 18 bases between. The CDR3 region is CASSSRGGFGGNQPQHF. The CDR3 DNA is TGTGCCAGCAGTTCCAGAGGGGGATTTGGGGGCAATCAGCCCCAGCATTTT.

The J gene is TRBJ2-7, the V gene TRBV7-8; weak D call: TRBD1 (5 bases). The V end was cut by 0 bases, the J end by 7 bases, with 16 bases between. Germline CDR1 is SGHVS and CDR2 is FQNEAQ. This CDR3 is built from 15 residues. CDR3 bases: TGTGCCAGCAGCTTAGCCCAGGGTGACCCATGGGAGCAGTACGTC. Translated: CASSLAQGDPWEQYV.

In DNA form, the CDR3 reads TGTGCCAGCAGCTTCGCAGCGGGGGGAGGAGTTGCGGCCCAGTACTTC. Translated: CASSFAAGGGVAAQYF. The J gene is TRBJ2-5, the V gene TRBV7-2; TRBD2 matches 9 bases. Germline assignment: CDR1 SGHTA and CDR2 FQGNSA. CDR3 length: 16 residues. The ends lost 3 bases at V and 9 bases at J; junction bases unmatched: 14.

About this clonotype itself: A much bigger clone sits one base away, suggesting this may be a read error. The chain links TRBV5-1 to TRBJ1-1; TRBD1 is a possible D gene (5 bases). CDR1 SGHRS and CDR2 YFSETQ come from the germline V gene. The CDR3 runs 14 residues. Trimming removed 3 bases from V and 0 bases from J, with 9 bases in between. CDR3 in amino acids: CASSSGPMNTEAFF. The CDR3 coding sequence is TGCGCCAGCAGCTCGGGACCGATGAACACTGAAGCTTTCTTT.

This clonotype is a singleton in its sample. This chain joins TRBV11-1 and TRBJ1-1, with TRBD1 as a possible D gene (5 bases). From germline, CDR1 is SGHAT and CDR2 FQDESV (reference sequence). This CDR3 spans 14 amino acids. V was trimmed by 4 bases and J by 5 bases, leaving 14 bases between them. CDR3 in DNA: TGTGCCAGCAGCTCCGGGCCAGGGAGGACTGAAGCTTTCTTT. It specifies CASSSGPGRTEAFF.

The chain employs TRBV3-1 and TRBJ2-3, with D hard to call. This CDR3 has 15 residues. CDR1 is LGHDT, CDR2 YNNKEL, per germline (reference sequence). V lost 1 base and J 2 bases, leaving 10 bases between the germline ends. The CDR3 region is CASSQGWMVTDTQYF. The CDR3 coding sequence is TGTGCCAGCAGCCAAGGCTGGATGGTCACAGATACGCAGTATTTT.

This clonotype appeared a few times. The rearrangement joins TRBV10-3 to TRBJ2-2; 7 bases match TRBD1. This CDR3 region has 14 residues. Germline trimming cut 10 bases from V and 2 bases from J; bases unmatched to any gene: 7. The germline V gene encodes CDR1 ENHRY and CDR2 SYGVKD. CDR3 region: CASSGTDNTGELFF. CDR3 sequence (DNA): TGTGCCAGTTCCGGGACAGACAACACCGGGGAGCTGTTTTTT.

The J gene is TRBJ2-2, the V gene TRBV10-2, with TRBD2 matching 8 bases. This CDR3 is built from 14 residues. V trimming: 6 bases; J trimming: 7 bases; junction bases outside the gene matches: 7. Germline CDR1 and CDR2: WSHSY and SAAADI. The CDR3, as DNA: TGCGCCAGCAGGACCGGGACTAGGTACGGGGAGCTGTTTTTT. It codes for CASRTGTRYGELFF.

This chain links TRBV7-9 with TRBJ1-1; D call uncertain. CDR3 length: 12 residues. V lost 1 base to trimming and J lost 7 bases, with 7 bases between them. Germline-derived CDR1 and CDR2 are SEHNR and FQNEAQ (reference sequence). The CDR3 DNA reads TGTGCCAGCAGCTTAGATTTAATTGAAGCTTTCTTT. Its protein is CASSLDLIEAFF.

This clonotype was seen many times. The CDR3: CSVATSGGAWETQYF. The DNA of the CDR3 is TGCAGCGTCGCGACTAGCGGGGGGGCATGGGAGACCCAGTACTTC. The chain couples TRBV29-1 to TRBJ2-5; TRBD2 agrees at 14 bases. Per the germline V gene, CDR1 is SQVTM and CDR2 is ANQGSEA. CDR3 length equals 15 residues. V lost 6 bases to trimming and J lost 5 bases; unmatched junction nucleotides: 8.

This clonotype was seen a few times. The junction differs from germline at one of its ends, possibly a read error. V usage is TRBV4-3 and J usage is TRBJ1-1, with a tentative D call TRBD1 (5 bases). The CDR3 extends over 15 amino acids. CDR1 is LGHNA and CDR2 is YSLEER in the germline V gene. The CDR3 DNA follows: TGCGCCAGCAGCAAAGACCCGCAGGGTGTCACTGAAGCTTTCTTT. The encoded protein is CASSKDPQGVTEAFF.

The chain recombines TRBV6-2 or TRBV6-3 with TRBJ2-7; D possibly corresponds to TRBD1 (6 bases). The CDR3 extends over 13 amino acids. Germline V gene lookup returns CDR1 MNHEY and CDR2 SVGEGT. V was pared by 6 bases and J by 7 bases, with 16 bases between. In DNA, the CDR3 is TGTGCCAGCAGGGCTGAGGGGGACAAGGAGCAGTACTTC. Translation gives CASRAEGDKEQYF.

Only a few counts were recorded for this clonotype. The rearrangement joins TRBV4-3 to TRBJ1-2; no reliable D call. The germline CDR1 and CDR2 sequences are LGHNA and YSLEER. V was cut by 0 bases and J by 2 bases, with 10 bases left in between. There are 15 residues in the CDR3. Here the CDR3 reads CASSQDEGRNYGYTF. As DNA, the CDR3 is TGCGCCAGCAGCCAAGATGAGGGTCGGAACTATGGCTACACCTTC.

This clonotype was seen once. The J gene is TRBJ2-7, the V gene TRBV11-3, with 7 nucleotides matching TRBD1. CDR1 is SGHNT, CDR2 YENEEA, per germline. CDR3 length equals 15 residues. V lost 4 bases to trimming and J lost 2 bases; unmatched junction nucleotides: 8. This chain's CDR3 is CASSSTGIGPYEQYV. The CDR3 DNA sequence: TGTGCCAGCAGCTCGACAGGGATCGGCCCCTACGAGCAGTACGTC.

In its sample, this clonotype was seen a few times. The CDR3 region is CASSDGQLVYF. Here the CDR3 DNA reads TGTGCCAGCAGCGACGGACAGCTCGTTTACTTC. The rearrangement uses TRBV13 and TRBJ2-4, with D possibly being TRBD1 (6 bases). There are 11 residues in the CDR3. The ends were cut back, 5 bases at V and 16 bases at J, with 15 bases in the middle. Germline-derived CDR1 and CDR2 are PRHDT and FYEKMQ (reference sequence).

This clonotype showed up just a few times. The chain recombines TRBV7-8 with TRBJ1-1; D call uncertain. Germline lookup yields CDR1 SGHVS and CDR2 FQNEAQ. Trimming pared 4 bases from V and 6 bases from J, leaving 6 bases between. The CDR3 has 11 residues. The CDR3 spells CASSYRAEAFF. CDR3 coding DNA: TGTGCCAGCAGCTACCGAGCTGAAGCTTTCTTT.

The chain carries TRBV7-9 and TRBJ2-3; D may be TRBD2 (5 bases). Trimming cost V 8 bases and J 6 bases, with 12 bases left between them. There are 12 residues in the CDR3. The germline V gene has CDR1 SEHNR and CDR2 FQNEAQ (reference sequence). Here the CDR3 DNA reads TGTGCCAGCGATCGGGGTACTGATACGCAGTATTTT. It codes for CASDRGTDTQYF. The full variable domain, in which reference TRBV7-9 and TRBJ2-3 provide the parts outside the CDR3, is DTGVSQNPRHKITKRGQNVTFRCDPISEHNRLYWYRQTLGQGPEFLTYFQNEAQLEKSRLLSDRFSAERPKGSFSTLEIQRTEQGDSAMYLCASDRGTDTQYFGPGTRLTVL.

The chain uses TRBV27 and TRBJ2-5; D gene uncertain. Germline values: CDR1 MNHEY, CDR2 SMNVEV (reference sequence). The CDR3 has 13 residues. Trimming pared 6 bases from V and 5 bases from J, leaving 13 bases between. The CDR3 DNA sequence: TGTGCCAGCAGGGTTGGCTACGGGGAGACCCAGTACTTC. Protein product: CASRVGYGETQYF.

The CDR3, as DNA: TGTGCCAGCAGCCATATAGCGACAGCAGATACGCAGTATTTT. This codes for CASSHIATADTQYF. The chain joins TRBV5-5 to TRBJ2-3; D tentatively fits TRBD1 or TRBD2 (5 bases each). The CDR3 length is 14 residues. Germline-derived CDR1 and CDR2 are SGHKS and YYEKEE (reference sequence). V lost 4 bases and J 4 bases, leaving 13 bases between the germline ends.

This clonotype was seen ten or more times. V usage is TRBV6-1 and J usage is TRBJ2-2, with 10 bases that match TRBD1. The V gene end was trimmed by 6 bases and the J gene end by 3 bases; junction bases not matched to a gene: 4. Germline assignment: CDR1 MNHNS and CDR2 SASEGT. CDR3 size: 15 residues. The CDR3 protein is CASSQDRGDTGELFF. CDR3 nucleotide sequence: TGTGCCAGCAGCCAGGACAGGGGGGACACCGGGGAGCTGTTTTTT.